Reported below is one T cell receptor (beta chain). A quantity of 0.5 to 1 ug RNA underwent reverse transcription using random hexamers. TCRdb re-called the immunoSEQ multiplex PCR reads through MiXCR, storing one row per CDR3 protein. This sample has about 90,000 distinct CDR3 sequences, with around 96% found just once. The data derive from a study of CD8 T cells in Susac syndrome. V lost 4 bases to trimming and J lost 6 bases; unmatched junction nucleotides: 9. Germline CDR1 SGHDT, CDR2 YYEEEE. This CDR3 has 15 amino acids. Sequenced material: CD8+ T cells from PBMCs. The rearrangement links TRBV5-6 to TRBJ2-1; 8 bases match TRBD1. The TCR comes from a human donor with Susac syndrome. CDR3 nucleotides: TGTGCCAGCAGCGAGGGACAGGTACAAAGCAATGAGCAGTTCTTC. Encoded protein: CASSEGQVQSNEQFF.